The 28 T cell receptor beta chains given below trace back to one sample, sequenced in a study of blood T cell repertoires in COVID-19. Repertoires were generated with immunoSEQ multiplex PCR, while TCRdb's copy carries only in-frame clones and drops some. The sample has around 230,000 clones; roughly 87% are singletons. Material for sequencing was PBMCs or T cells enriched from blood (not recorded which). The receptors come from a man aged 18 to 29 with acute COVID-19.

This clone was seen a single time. CDR3 sequence: CASSLGGGNTEAFF. The CDR3 bases are TGCGCCAGCAGCTTGGGCGGGGGAAACACTGAAGCTTTCTTT. The chain couples TRBV5-1 to TRBJ1-1, with a possible D match to TRBD1 (5 bases). V was trimmed by 0 bases and J by 2 bases, leaving 8 bases between them. The germline V gene has CDR1 SGHRS and CDR2 YFSETQ. The CDR3 is 14 residues long.

CDR3 region: CATSRDRLAGNNEQFF. The CDR3 DNA follows: TGTGCCACCAGCAGAGATCGACTAGCGGGCAATAATGAGCAGTTCTTC. The chain combines TRBV15 with TRBJ2-1, with 10 nucleotides matching TRBD2. The CDR3 loop spans 16 amino acids. V was pared by 0 bases and J by 7 bases, with 6 bases of the junction left unmatched. CDR1 is LNHNV, CDR2 YYDKDF, per germline (reference sequence).

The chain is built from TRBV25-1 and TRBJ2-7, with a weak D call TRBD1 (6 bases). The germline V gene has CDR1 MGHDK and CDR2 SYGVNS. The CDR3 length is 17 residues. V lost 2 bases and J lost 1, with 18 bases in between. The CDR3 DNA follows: TGTGCCAGCAGTGAAACCCGGACAGCCAAAGGATCCTACGAGCAGTACTTC. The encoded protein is CASSETRTAKGSYEQYF.

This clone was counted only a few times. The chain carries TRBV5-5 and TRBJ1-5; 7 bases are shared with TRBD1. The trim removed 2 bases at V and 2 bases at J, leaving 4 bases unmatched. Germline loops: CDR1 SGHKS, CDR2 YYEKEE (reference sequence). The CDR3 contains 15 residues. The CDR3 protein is CASSFTGEGNQPQHF. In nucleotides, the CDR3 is TGTGCCAGCAGCTTTACAGGGGAGGGCAATCAGCCCCAGCATTTT. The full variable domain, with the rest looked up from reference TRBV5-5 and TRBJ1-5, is DAGVTQSPTHLIKTRGQQVTLRCSPISGHKSVSWYQQVLGQGPQFIFQYYEKEERGRGNFPDRFSARQFPNYSSELNVNALLLGDSALYLCASSFTGEGNQPQHFGDGTRLSIL.

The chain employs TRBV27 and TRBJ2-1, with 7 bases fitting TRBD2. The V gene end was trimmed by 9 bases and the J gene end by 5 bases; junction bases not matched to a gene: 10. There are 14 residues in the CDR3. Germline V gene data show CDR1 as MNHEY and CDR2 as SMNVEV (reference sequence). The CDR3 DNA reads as TGTGCCAGTCGCCTAAGCGGGGAAAACAATGAGCAGTTCTTC. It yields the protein CASRLSGENNEQFF.

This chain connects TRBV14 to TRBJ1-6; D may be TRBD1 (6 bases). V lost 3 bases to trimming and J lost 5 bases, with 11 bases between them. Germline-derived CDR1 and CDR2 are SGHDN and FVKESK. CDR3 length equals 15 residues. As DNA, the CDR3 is TGTGCCAGCAGCCATGAGTGGGGGCATAATTCACCCCTCCACTTT. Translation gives CASSHEWGHNSPLHF.

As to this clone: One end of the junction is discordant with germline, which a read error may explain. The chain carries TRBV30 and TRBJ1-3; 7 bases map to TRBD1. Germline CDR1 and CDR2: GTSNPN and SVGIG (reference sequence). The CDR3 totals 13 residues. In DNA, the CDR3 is TGTGCCTGGAGTGGGGAGCGACAGGGCAAAGTTTTTTTT. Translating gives CAWSGERQGKVFF.

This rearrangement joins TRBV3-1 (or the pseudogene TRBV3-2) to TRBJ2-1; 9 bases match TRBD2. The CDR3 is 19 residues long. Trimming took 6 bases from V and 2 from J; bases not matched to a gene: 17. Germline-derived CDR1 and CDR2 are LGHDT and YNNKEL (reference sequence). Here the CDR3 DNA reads TGTGCCAGCAGTCGTACCTGTGGAACTAGCGGGTTAACCTACAATGAGCAGTTCTTC. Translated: CASSRTCGTSGLTYNEQFF.

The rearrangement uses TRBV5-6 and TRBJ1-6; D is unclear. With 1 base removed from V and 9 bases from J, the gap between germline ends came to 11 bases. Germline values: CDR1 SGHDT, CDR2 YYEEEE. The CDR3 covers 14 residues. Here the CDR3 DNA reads TGTGCCAGCAGCTTGTCCCGTGGCCTTTCACCCCTCCACTTT. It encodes CASSLSRGLSPLHF.

The CDR3 reads CASSYSGLALTDTQYF. The CDR3 bases are TGTGCCAGCAGTTACTCGGGACTAGCGCTAACAGATACGCAGTATTTT. The chain employs TRBV6-6 and TRBJ2-3; 10 bases are a match to TRBD2. Trimming cost V 0 bases and J 3 bases; bases outside gene matches: 3. This CDR3 spans 16 amino acids. Germline V gives CDR1 MNHNY, CDR2 SVGAGI (reference sequence).

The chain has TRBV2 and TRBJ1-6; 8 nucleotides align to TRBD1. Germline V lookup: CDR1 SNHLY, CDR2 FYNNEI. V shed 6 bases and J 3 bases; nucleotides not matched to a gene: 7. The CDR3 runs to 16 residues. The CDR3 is CASRTGVTDYNSPLHF. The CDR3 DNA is TGTGCCAGCAGGACAGGGGTGACCGACTATAATTCACCCCTCCACTTT.

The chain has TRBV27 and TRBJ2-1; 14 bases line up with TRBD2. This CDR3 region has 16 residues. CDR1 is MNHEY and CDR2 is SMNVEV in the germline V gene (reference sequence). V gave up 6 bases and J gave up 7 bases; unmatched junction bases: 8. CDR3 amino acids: CASRKGTSGSGNEQFF. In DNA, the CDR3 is TGTGCCAGCAGGAAAGGGACTAGCGGGAGTGGGAATGAGCAGTTCTTC.

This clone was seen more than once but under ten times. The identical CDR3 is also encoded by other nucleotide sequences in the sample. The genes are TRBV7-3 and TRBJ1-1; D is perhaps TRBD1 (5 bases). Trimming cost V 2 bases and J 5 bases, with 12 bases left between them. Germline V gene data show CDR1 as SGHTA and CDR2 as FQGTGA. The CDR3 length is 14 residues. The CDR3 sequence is CASSLGAGSTEAFF. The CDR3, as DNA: TGTGCCAGCAGCTTAGGGGCCGGGAGTACTGAAGCTTTCTTT.

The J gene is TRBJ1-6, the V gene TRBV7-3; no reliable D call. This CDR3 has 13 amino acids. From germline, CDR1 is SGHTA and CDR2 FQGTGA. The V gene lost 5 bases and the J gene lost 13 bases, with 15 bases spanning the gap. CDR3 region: CASSTQEAQPLHF. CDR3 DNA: TGTGCCAGCAGCACGCAAGAGGCCCAGCCCCTCCACTTT.

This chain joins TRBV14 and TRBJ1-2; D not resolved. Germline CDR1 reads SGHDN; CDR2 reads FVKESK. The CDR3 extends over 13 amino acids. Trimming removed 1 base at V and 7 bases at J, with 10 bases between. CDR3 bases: TGTGCCAGCAGCCAAGCTAGAGGGTTTGGCTACACCTTC. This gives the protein CASSQARGFGYTF.

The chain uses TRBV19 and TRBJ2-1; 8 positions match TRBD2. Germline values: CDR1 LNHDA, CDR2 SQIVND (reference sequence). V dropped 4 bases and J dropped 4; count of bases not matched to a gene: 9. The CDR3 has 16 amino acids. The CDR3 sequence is CASSTFGRASYNEQFF. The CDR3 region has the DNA TGTGCCAGTAGTACATTCGGGAGGGCCTCATACAATGAGCAGTTCTTC.

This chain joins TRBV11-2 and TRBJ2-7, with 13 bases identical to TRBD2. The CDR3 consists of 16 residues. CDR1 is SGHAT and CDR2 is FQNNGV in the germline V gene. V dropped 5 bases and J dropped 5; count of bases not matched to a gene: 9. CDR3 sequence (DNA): TGTGCCAGCAGCGGGATCGGACTAGCGGGAGCAAACGAGCAGTACTTC. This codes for CASSGIGLAGANEQYF.

The CDR3 DNA is TGTGCCAGCAGTTACATAGAACAGGAAAGGGGGGAGCTGTTTTTT. This encodes CASSYIEQERGELFF. This rearrangement joins TRBV28 to TRBJ2-2, with D tentatively TRBD1 (5 bases). This CDR3 has 15 amino acids. V was cut by 4 bases and J by 8 bases, with 17 bases left in between. CDR1 and CDR2 from the germline V gene are MDHEN and SYDVKM.

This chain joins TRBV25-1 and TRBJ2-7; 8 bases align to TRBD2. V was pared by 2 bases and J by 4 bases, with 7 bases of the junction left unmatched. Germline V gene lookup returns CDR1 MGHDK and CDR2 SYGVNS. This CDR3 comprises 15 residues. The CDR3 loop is CASSETTSVSYEQYF. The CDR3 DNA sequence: TGTGCCAGCAGTGAAACGACTAGCGTGTCTTACGAGCAGTACTTC.

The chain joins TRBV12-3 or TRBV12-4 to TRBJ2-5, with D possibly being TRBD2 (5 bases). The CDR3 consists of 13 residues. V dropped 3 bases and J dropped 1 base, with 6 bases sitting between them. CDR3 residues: CASSFGVQETQYF. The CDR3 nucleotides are TGTGCCAGCAGTTTCGGGGTCCAAGAGACCCAGTACTTC.

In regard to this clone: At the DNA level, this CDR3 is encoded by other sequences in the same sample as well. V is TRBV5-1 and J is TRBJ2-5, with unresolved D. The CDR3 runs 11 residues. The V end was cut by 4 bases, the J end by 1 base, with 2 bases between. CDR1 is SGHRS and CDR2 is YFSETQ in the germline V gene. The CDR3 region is CASSLQETQYF. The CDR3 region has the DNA TGCGCCAGCAGCCTCCAAGAGACCCAGTACTTC.

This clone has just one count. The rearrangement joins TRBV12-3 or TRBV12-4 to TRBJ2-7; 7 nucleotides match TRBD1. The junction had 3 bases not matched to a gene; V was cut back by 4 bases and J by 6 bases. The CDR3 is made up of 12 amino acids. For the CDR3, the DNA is TGTGCCAGCAGTTACAGGGGTCCCGAGCAGTACTTC. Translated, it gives CASSYRGPEQYF.

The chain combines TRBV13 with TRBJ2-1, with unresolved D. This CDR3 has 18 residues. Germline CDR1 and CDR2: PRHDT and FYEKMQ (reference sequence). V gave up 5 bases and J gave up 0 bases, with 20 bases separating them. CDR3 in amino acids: CASSPVRGSWFSYNEQFF. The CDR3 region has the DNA TGTGCCAGCAGCCCCGTCCGTGGCTCCTGGTTCTCCTACAATGAGCAGTTCTTC.

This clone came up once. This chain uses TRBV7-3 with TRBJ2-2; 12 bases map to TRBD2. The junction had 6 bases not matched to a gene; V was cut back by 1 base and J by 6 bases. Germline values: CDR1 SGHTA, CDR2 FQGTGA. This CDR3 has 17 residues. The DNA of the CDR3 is TGTGCCAGCAGCTTAAGTCTAGCGGGAGGGCCGGCCGGGGAGCTGTTTTTT. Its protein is CASSLSLAGGPAGELFF.

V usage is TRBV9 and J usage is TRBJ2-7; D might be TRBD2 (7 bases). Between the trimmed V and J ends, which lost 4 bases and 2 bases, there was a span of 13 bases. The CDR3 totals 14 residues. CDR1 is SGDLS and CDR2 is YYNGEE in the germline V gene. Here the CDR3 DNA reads TGTGCCAGCAGCTCGAGCGGGGACACCTACGAGCAGTACTTC. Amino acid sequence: CASSSSGDTYEQYF.

CDR3 protein: CASSRRDGVNTEAFF. The CDR3 DNA follows: TGTGCCAGCAGCCGGCGGGACGGGGTGAACACTGAAGCTTTCTTT. This chain joins TRBV5-4 and TRBJ1-1; D might be TRBD1 (5 bases). The length of the CDR3 is 15 residues. CDR1 is SGHNT and CDR2 is YYREEE in the germline V gene (reference sequence). The V and J ends lost 4 bases and 0 bases respectively, with 13 bases between them.

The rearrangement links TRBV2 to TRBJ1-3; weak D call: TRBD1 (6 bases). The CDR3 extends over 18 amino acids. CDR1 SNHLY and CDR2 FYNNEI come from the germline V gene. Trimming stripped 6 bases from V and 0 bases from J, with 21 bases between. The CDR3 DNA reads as TGTGCCAGCAGCCCCCGGGGTGGGGACATCAGCTCTGGAAACACCATATATTTT. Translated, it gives CASSPRGGDISSGNTIYF. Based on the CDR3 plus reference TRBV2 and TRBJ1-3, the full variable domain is EPEVTQTPSHQVTQMGQEVILRCVPISNHLYFYWYRQILGQKVEFLVSFYNNEISEKSEIFDDQFSVERPDGSNFTLKIRSTKLEDSAMYFCASSPRGGDISSGNTIYFGEGSWLTVV.

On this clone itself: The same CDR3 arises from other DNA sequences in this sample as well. This CDR3 is CASSLSGTGNTIYF. As DNA, the CDR3 is TGTGCCAGCAGTTTATCCGGGACTGGAAACACCATATATTTT. The J gene is TRBJ1-3, the V gene TRBV27, with unresolved D. The CDR3 is made up of 14 amino acids. Per germline, CDR1 MNHEY and CDR2 SMNVEV (reference sequence). With 0 bases removed from V and 2 bases from J, the gap between germline ends came to 5 bases.